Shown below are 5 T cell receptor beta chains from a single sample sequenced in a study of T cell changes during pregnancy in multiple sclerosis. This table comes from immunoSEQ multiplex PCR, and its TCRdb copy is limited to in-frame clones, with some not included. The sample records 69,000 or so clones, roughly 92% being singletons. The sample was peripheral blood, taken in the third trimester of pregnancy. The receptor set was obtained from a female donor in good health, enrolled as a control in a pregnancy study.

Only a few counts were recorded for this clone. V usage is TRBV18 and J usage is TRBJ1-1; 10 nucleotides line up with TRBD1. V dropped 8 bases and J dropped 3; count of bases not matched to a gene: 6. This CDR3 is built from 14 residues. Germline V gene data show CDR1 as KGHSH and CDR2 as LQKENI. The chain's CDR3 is CASADRGLDTEAFF. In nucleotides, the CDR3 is TGTGCCAGCGCCGACAGGGGGCTGGACACTGAAGCTTTCTTT.

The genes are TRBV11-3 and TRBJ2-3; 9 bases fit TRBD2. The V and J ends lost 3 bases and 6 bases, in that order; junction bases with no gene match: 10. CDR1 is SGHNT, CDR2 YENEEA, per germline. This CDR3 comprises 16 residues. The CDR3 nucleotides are TGTGCCAGCAGCTTCGATGGTGCGGGGGGGCTGGATACGCAGTATTTT. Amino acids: CASSFDGAGGLDTQYF.

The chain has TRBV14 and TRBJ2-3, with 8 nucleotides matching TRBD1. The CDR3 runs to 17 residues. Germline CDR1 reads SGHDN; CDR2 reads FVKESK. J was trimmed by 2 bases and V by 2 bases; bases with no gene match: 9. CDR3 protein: CASSQPRTGMVTDTQYF. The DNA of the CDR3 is TGTGCCAGCAGCCAACCCCGGACAGGGATGGTCACAGATACGCAGTATTTT.

For the CDR3, the DNA is TGCGCCAGCAGGGAGGCTAGCGGGGGAAGGGGCACAGATACGCAGTATTTT. As protein: CASREASGGRGTDTQYF. The chain has TRBV5-1 and TRBJ2-3, with 10 positions matching TRBD2. The length of the CDR3 is 17 residues. With 5 bases clipped from V and 1 base from J, the junction kept 10 bases outside the gene matches. The germline gives CDR1 SGHRS, CDR2 YFSETQ.

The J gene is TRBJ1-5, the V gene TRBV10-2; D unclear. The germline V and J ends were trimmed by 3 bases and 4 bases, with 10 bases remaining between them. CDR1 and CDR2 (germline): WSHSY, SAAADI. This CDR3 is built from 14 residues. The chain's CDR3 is CASSENNRNQPQHF. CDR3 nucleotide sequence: TGCGCCAGCAGTGAAAATAACAGAAATCAGCCCCAGCATTTT.